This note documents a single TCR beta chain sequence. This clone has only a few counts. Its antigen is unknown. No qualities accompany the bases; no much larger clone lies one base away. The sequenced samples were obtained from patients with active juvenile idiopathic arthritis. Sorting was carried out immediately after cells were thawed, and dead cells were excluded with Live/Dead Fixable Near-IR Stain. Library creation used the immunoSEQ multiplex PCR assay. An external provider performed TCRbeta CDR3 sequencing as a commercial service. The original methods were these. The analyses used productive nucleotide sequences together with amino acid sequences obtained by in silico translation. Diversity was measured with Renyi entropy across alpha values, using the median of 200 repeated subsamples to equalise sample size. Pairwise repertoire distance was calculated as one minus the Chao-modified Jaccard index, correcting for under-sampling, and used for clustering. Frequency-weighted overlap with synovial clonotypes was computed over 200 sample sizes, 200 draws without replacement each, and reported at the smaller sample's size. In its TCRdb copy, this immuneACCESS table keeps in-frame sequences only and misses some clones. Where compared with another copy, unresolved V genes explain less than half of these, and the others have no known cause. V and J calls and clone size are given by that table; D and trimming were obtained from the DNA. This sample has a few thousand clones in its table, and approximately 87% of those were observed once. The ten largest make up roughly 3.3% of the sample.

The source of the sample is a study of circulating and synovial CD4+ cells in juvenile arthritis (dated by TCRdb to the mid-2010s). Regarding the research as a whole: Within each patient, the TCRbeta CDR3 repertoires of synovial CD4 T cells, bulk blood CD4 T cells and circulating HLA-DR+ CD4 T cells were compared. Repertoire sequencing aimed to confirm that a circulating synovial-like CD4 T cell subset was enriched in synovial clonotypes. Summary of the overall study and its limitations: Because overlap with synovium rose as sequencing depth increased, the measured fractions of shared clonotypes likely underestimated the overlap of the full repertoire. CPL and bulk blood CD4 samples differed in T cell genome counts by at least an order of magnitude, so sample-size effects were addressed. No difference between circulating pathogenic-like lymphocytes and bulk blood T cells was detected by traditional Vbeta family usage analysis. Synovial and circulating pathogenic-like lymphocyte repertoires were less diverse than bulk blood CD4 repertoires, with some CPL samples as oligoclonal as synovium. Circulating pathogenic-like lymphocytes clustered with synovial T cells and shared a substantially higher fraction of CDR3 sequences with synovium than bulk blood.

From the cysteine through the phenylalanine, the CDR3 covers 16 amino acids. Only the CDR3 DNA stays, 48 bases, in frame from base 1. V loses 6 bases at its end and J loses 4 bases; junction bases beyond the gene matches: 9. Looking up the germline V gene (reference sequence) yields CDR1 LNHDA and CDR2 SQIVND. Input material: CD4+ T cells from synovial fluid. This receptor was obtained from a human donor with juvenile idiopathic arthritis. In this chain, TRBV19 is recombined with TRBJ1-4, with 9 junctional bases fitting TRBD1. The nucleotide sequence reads TGTGCCAGTAGATACGGAGGGACAGGGCGTAATGAAAAACTGTTTTTT. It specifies CASRYGGTGRNEKLFF.